This TCR beta chain came from a study of cytomegalovirus exposure and HLA in healthy donors. Study-wide findings and caveats: In vitro data verified three CMV-associated chains as specific for CMV antigens. It was reported in a later analysis that an Asian-associated ancestry cluster showed fewer N-insertions than the approximately 670-donor mean. One cluster of highly shared sequence variants probably arose as a sequencing artifact.

This clone showed up just a few times. Its antigen is undetermined. From germline, CDR1 is LGHNA and CDR2 YSLEER. V dropped 0 bases and J dropped 7; count of bases not matched to a gene: 9. CDR3 length: 16 residues. PCR primers comprised 60 Vbeta and 13 Jbeta primers. The method was immunoSEQ multiplex PCR; TCRdb's version includes in-frame clones alone and lacks a portion of them. The table has about 140,000 clones, just over 65% seen once. Despite likely unrecorded immune exposures, the donors were nominally healthy at the time of sampling. The sequenced material came from PBMCs. The chain recombines TRBV4-3 with TRBJ2-7; 10 bases line up with TRBD1. This receptor was taken from a woman aged 55-70 years in good health and CMV-seronegative. The CDR3 nucleotides read TGCGCCAGCAGCCAAGATTGGGGACAGGGGACCTTTGAGCAGTACTTC. It specifies CASSQDWGQGTFEQYF.